This TCR beta chain derives from a study of beta chain features in type 1 diabetes. Overall study results and limits: Reduced insertions and increased deletions marked VDJ junctions in type 1 diabetes patients.

Expressed TCRB transcripts were sequenced after all isolated RNA was converted to cDNA. Using immunoSEQ multiplex PCR, the repertoire was profiled, and TCRdb retains in-frame clones only, with some absent. The sample yields about 320,000 clones, 12% to 15% seen once. This clone was seen a handful of times. As yet, its antigen is unknown. Sequenced sample: central memory CD4+ T cells from blood. The receptor comes from a man in his thirties or forties in good health.

The CDR3 reads CASSQGVIHQPQHF. The CDR3 nucleotides read TGTGCCAGTAGCCAGGGCGTAATCCATCAGCCCCAGCATTTT. The V gene is TRBV19, the J gene TRBJ1-5; the D gene is possibly TRBD1 (5 bases). The CDR3 covers 14 residues. The germline V gene has CDR1 LNHDA and CDR2 SQIVND (reference sequence). Trimming stripped 6 bases from V and 5 bases from J, with 14 bases between.